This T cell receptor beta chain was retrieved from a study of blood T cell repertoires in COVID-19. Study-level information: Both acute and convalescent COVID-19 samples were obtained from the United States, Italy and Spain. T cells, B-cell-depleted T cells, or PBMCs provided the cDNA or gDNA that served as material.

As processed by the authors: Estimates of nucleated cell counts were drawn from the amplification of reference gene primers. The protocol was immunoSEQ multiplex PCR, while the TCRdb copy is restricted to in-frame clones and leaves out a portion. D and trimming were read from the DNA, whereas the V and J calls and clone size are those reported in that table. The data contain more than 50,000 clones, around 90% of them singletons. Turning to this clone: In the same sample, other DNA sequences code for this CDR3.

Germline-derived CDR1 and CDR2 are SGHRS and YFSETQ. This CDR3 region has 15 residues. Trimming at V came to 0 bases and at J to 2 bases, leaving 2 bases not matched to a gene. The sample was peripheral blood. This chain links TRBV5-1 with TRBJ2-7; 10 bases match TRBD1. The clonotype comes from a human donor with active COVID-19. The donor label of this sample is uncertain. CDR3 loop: CASSLVGTGAYEQYF. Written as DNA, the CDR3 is TGCGCCAGCAGCTTGGTTGGGACAGGGGCCTACGAGCAGTACTTC. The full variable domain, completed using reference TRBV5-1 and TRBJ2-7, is KAGVTQTPRYLIKTRGQQVTLSCSPISGHRSVSWYQQTPGQGLQFLFEYFSETQRNKGNFPGRFSGRQFSNSRSEMNVSTLELGDSALYLCASSLVGTGAYEQYFGPGTRLTVT.